This TCR beta chain comes out of a study of T-cell memory formation after mild COVID-19. Study-wide background: The two donors had largely donor-specific TCR clusters.

Germline CDR1 SNHLY, CDR2 FYNNEI. The V gene lost 4 bases and the J gene lost 8 bases, with 17 bases spanning the gap. This CDR3 has 15 amino acids. This clonotype was found a few times. Its antigen is currently unknown. Study conclusions and caveats: Later expanders leaned CD4+, whereas clones that contracted between day 15 and 85 were balanced CD4/CD8.

Barcoded TCR alpha and TCR beta cDNA libraries with UMIs came from 5'RACE using constant-segment primers. TCRdb itself ran the 5' RACE reads through MiXCR, one entry per CDR3 protein. The sample consists of about 430,000 distinct CDR3 sequences, roughly 24% of them appearing once. J is TRBJ1-4 and V is TRBV2, with no clear D. Sequencing was carried out using PBMCs or a T cell subset sorted from them (not recorded which). The receptor was derived from an adult woman who had mild COVID-19 (a few samples of this study predate the infection). Cell type and time point are not known. CDR3 region: CASSAIRPFWEKLFF. The DNA of the CDR3 is TGTGCCAGCAGTGCCATACGGCCTTTCTGGGAAAAACTGTTTTTT.